A selection of T cell receptor beta chains follows, all from one sample in a study of Ad26.COV2.S vaccination and SARS-CoV-2 variants. The method was immunoSEQ multiplex PCR; TCRdb's version includes in-frame clones alone and lacks a portion of them. This repertoire shows roughly 700,000 clones, more than 80% found once; its top ten account for over 1.3%. This sample comprised peripheral blood, obtained in a trial of Ad26.COV2.S vaccine versus placebo. Every receptor here comes from a person between 18 and 60 years old who received the Ad26.COV2.S COVID-19 vaccine or a placebo. Each CDR3 is given without its conserved first and last residue.

V gene,CDR3 protein
TRBV4-2,ASSQNMGYYEQY
TRBV28,ASKGSLSQPQH
TRBV5-1,ASSLVQGRPDT
TRBV7-9,ATRDRALSGANVLT
TRBV9,ASSVGGGGYNEQF
TRBV5-1,ASSLAGGQGRNTIY
TRBV7-9,ASSTTGGRGSGNTIY
TRBV19,ASSTRSRNTEAF
TRBV10-3,AISESGSSSYGYT
TRBV19,ASTTPGTGPSGYT
TRBV7-9,ASSLGQGIYGYT
TRBV6-5,ATRATNEKLF
TRBV27,ASSLQGNQPQH
TRBV18,ASSPKTGGDSPLH
TRBV5-1,ASSLDTTNEKLF
TRBV19,ASSLDRNSPLH
TRBV5-1,ASRVGTLNYGYT
TRBV7-2,ASSTKGQGDYGYT
TRBV2,ASSERAGSDEQY
TRBV18,ASSSSQGNTEAF
TRBV6-5,ASSYLTGESGNTIY
TRBV19,ASSIVGLAGLNEQF
TRBV19,ASITGGTDTQY
TRBV3-1/TRBV3-2,ASSHRVRNEQF
TRBV7-2,ATQQFGSYNSPLH
TRBV9,ASSRGQVNTGELF
TRBV6-6,ASSYSGLSNTEAF
TRBV5-1,ASSLRRDTGELF
TRBV3-1/TRBV3-2,ASSQDISGSRNIQY
TRBV6-5,ASSFRQPYNSPLH
TRBV7-3,ASSLTGGFNEQY
TRBV6-5,ASSYSTGPVPYEQY
TRBV6-2/TRBV6-3,ASSYSEQGLKQF
TRBV12-3/TRBV12-4,ASSPSAGGELF
TRBV7-2,ASSEQGLAQPQH
TRBV5-1,ASSLWQGGETQY
TRBV25-1,ASSGEDYSNQPQH
TRBV15,ATSGYRMGISEKLF
TRBV6-5,ASDQGLHEQY
TRBV3-1/TRBV3-2,ASSLQATGELF
TRBV19,ASSIMTSGANVLT
TRBV10-1,ASSSGQGATEQY
TRBV27,ASSSQGALTGELF
TRBV7-8,ASSRGPRTREAF
TRBV24-1,ATSDLGTGIPDTQY
TRBV19,ASSITGWSSYNEQF
TRBV16,ASTRRGQLTTGELF
TRBV5-6,ASSLKGQGSYEQY
TRBV3-1/TRBV3-2,ASSLPGQGTGYT
TRBV24-1,ATSPRGGRAGNEQF